This T cell receptor (beta chain) was observed in a study of post-analysis software for immune sequencing data. Study conclusions and caveats: Compared with controls, patients showed significantly lower normalized Chao1 diversity. Among five TRBV segments more frequent in patients than controls were TRBV5-6, TRBV5-1 and TRBV20-1.

Every TCR beta cDNA library bore unique molecular identifiers. It was from roughly 1.1 to 9.2 million T cells that some 460,000 cDNA molecules came. MiXCR, applied by TCRdb to the PCR reads, yields one record per CDR3 protein. The sample includes 800,000 to 950,000 distinct CDR3 sequences, about 57% of them seen just once. Note on this clonotype: Its specificity is unknown.

Germline CDR1 and CDR2: SGHRS and YFSETQ. The CDR3 loop spans 15 amino acids. The junction had 4 bases not matched to a gene; V was cut back by 2 bases and J by 2 bases. This rearrangement joins TRBV5-1 to TRBJ2-1; TRBD1 agrees at 7 bases. Sequences were obtained from blood. This TCR derives from a girl aged 10 to 17 with multiple sclerosis. The CDR3 sequence: CASSFRDSTYNEQFF. The CDR3 nucleotides are TGCGCCAGCAGCTTCCGGGACAGCACCTACAATGAGCAGTTCTTC.